This T cell receptor beta chain was recorded in a study of blood T cells in healthy people across ages. Study results and caveats: Diversity of TCR beta correlated strongly with naive T cell percentage.

The second PCR ran about 6 to 12 cycles with a sample-barcoded 5' primer and J-beta primers. The template-switch adaptor, which had 12 random nucleotides, put a tag on each cDNA molecule. In TCRdb, the 5' RACE reads were re-called with MiXCR into one record per CDR3 protein. The repertoire holds 1.6 million or so distinct CDR3 sequences, with about 35% as singletons. Ranging in age from roughly 6 to 90, the donors were healthy Caucasian individuals from Russia. Researchers report isolating at least 6 million PBMCs per sample. As concerns this clonotype: Its specificity is not known.

The CDR3 is made up of 15 amino acids. V lost 3 bases to trimming and J lost 5 bases, with 14 bases between them. The germline V gene encodes CDR1 SGHTA and CDR2 FQGNSA. This rearrangement joins TRBV7-2 to TRBJ1-5; D not certain. Sequencing was carried out using blood. This receptor was identified in a woman in her 30s in good health. CDR3 protein: CASSLVSLQYQPQHF. Here the CDR3 DNA reads TGTGCCAGCAGCTTGGTTAGCCTTCAATATCAGCCCCAGCATTTT.